Presented here are 5 T cell receptor beta chains from one specimen sequenced in a study of shared clonotypes between healthy human individuals. TCRdb's table, derived via immunoSEQ multiplex PCR, lists solely in-frame clones and lacks some. This table holds under 350,000 clones, around 86% found once. The sample taken for sequencing was memory CD8+ T cells sorted from blood. Subset indicated: CD45RO+ cells pooled with CCR7-negative TemRA cells. The receptor set was obtained from a man younger than 30 in good health.

The chain has TRBV5-6 and TRBJ1-2, with D tentatively TRBD1 (5 bases). CDR1 is SGHDT, CDR2 YYEEEE, per germline. V dropped 4 bases and J dropped 8 bases, with 15 bases sitting between them. The CDR3 has 13 residues. CDR3 nucleotide sequence: TGTGCCAGCAGCCCGCTGGGGGGAGTGGGCTACACCTTC. Protein product: CASSPLGGVGYTF.

The rearrangement uses TRBV5-5 and TRBJ2-7; D possibly corresponds to TRBD2 (5 bases). V gave up 2 bases and J gave up 5 bases, with 17 bases separating them. The CDR3 spans 15 residues. The germline CDR1 and CDR2 sequences are SGHKS and YYEKEE (reference sequence). This CDR3 is CASSFIRGRRDEQYF. The DNA for the CDR3 is TGTGCCAGCAGCTTTATCCGGGGTCGGCGAGACGAGCAGTACTTC.

V is TRBV4-3 and J is TRBJ2-1, with TRBD2 matching 11 bases. J gave up 7 bases and V 0 bases, and 8 bases lay outside the gene matches. Germline CDR1 reads LGHNA; CDR2 reads YSLEER. This CDR3 is 17 amino acids long. In DNA form, the CDR3 reads TGCGCCAGCAGCCAAGATAGGGGGACTAGCGGCGCAAATGAGCAGTTCTTC. Protein sequence: CASSQDRGTSGANEQFF.

The V call is TRBV10-3, the J call TRBJ2-7; TRBD2 matches 8 bases. The CDR3 sequence is 17 residues long. Germline-derived CDR1 and CDR2 are ENHRY and SYGVKD. Trimming at V came to 6 bases and at J to 3 bases, leaving 16 bases not matched to a gene. The CDR3, as DNA: TGTGCCATCAGCGGGGACGCTAGTAGCGGGGAGTACTACGAGCAGTACTTC. Its protein product is CAISGDASSGEYYEQYF.

The chain carries TRBV7-2 and TRBJ1-2, with D possibly matching TRBD1 (5 bases). This CDR3 comprises 14 residues. Trimming removed 5 bases from V and 1 base from J, with 11 bases in between. Germline values: CDR1 SGHTA, CDR2 FQGNSA. This chain's CDR3 is CASSLARVNYGYTF. The CDR3 coding sequence is TGTGCCAGCAGCCTCGCCAGGGTTAACTATGGCTACACCTTC. Combining the CDR3 with reference TRBV7-2 and TRBJ1-2 gives the whole variable domain GAGVSQSPSNKVTEKGKDVELRCDPISGHTALYWYRQSLGQGLEFLIYFQGNSAPDKSGLPSDRFSAERTGGSVSTLTIQRTQQEDSAVYLCASSLARVNYGYTFGSGTRLTVV.